The next 4 T cell receptor beta chains were all read from a single sample in a study of cytomegalovirus exposure and HLA in healthy donors. The assay was immunoSEQ multiplex PCR, and TCRdb's table has in-frame clones only and misses some. The data show about 250,000 clones, roughly 87% seen once. Material for sequencing was PBMCs. These TCRs come from a young man in good health and CMV-seropositive.

This rearrangement joins TRBV4-1 to TRBJ2-5; TRBD2 matches at 11 bases. Germline trimming cut 3 bases from V and 3 bases from J; bases unmatched to any gene: 3. There are 15 residues in the CDR3. Germline V lookup: CDR1 MGHRA, CDR2 YSYEKL. CDR3 sequence: CASSHPGLAEETQYF. The CDR3 DNA reads as TGCGCCAGCAGCCACCCGGGACTAGCGGAAGAGACCCAGTACTTC.

This clone is a singleton in its sample. The chain combines TRBV9 with TRBJ2-3; TRBD2 agrees at 14 bases. Germline V lookup: CDR1 SGDLS, CDR2 YYNGEE. The CDR3 loop spans 19 amino acids. Losses at the gene ends were 0 bases for V and 4 bases for J; bases not matched to a gene: 10. The chain's CDR3 is CASSVGLAGGPGYSDTQYF. The CDR3 coding sequence is TGTGCCAGCAGCGTAGGACTAGCGGGAGGGCCTGGGTACTCAGATACGCAGTATTTT.

In DNA form, the CDR3 reads TGTGCCAGCAGTTTCGGGACAGCCTACGAGCAGTACTTC. It encodes CASSFGTAYEQYF. The chain recombines TRBV27 with TRBJ2-7; 7 positions agree with TRBD1. Per germline, CDR1 MNHEY and CDR2 SMNVEV (reference sequence). This CDR3 has 13 amino acids. J was trimmed by 2 bases and V by 3 bases; bases with no gene match: 1.

This sequence joins TRBV6-1 and TRBJ2-7; TRBD2 aligns across 9 bases. The germline V gene encodes CDR1 MNHNS and CDR2 SASEGT. The CDR3 is made up of 15 amino acids. The V and J ends lost 7 bases and 0 bases, in that order; junction bases with no gene match: 7. The CDR3 is CASTPTSGLSYEQYF. DNA for the CDR3: TGTGCCAGCACCCCGACTAGCGGCCTCTCCTACGAGCAGTACTTC.